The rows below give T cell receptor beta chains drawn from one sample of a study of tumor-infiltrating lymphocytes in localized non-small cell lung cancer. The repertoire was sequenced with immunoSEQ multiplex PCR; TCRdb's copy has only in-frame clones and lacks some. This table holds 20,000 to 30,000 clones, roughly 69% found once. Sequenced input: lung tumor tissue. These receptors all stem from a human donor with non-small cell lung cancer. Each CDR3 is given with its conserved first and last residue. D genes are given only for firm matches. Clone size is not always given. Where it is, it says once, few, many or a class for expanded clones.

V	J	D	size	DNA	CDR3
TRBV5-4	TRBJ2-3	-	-	TGTGCCAGCAGCTTGCGAGCGGGCGGAGATACGCAGTATTTT	CASSLRAGGDTQYF
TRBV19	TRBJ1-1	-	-	TGTGCCAGTAAGGACAGCATGAACACTGAAGCTTTCTTT	CASKDSMNTEAFF
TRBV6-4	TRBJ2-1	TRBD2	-	TGTGCCAGCAGTGACTCTAGCGGGAGTTACAATGAGCAGTTCTTC	CASSDSSGSYNEQFF
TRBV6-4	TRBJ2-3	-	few	TGTGCCAGCAGAACCGGGACCGGGCCGACAGATACGCAGTATTTT	CASRTGTGPTDTQYF
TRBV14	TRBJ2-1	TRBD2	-	TGTGCCAGCAGCCGCCTAACTAGCGGCTACAATGAGCAGTTCTTC	CASSRLTSGYNEQFF
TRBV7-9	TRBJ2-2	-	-	TGTGCCAGCAGCTGGCGGTCGAACACCGGGGAGCTGTTTTTT	CASSWRSNTGELFF
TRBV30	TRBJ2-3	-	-	TGTGCCTGGAGTGACCAGACAGATACGCAGTATTTT	CAWSDQTDTQYF
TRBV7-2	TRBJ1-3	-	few	TGTGCCAGCAGCTCTTATTTGGGACAAAACCCAAGAAACACCATATATTTT	CASSSYLGQNPRNTIYF
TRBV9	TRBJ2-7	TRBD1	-	TGTGCCAGCAGTGGACAGGGTGCCTACGAGCAGTACTTC	CASSGQGAYEQYF
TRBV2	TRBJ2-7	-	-	TGTGCCACTCACCGGAAGGACACTCCCTACGAGCAGTACTTC	CATHRKDTPYEQYF
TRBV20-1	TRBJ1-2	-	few	TGCAGTGCTCACTCTAACTATGGCTACACCTTC	CSAHSNYGYTF
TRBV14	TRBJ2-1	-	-	TGTGCCAGCAGCCAAGGCGGGCACTACAATGAGCAGTTCTTC	CASSQGGHYNEQFF
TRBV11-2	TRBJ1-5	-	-	TGTGCCAGCAGCTTAGATCAGGGTCTGGGCCAGCCCCAGCATTTT	CASSLDQGLGQPQHF
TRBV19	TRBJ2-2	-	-	TGTGCCAGTAGTCCTTCCCTGTCCGGATCCGGGGAGCTGTTTTTT	CASSPSLSGSGELFF
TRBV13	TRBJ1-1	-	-	TGTGCCAGCAGCTTAAGGGGAGGGTACACTGAAGCTTTCTTT	CASSLRGGYTEAFF
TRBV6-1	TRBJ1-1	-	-	TGTGCCAGCAGTGTGTGGGGAGGGACTGAAGCTTTCTTT	CASSVWGGTEAFF
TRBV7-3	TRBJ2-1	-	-	TGTGCCAGCAGCTTAAATAGCGTTGAGCAGTTCTTC	CASSLNSVEQFF
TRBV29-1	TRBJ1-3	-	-	TGCAGCGTTGAAGATCAGGGAAACACCATATATTTT	CSVEDQGNTIYF
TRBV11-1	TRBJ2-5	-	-	TGTGCCAGCAGCCGAGGACGATTACGGGAGACCCAGTACTTC	CASSRGRLRETQYF
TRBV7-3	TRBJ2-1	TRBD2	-	TGTGCCAGCAGCTCCCAAGCGGGAGTTACCTACAATGAGCAGTTCTTC	CASSSQAGVTYNEQFF
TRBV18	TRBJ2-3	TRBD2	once	TGTGCCAGCTCACTTCTAGCGGGCTCAAGCACAGATACGCAGTATTTT	CASSLLAGSSTDTQYF
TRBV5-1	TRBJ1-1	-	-	TGCGCCAGCAGCCCGGGACACCAGAACACTGAAGCTTTCTTT	CASSPGHQNTEAFF
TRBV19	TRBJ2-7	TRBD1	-	TGTGCCAGTAGTAGCTCTAGGACAGGGTCCCACGAGCAGTACTTC	CASSSSRTGSHEQYF
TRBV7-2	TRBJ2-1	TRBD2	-	TGTGCCAGCAGCTTACGGACTAGCGGTAACAATGAGCAGTTCTTC	CASSLRTSGNNEQFF
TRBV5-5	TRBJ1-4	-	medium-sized	TGTGCCAGCAGCTTGCGGGGGCTTGGGTCTAATGAAAAACTGTTTTTT	CASSLRGLGSNEKLFF
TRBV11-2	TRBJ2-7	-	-	TGTGCCAGCAGCCCGCCGGGCTCCTACGAGCAGTACTTC	CASSPPGSYEQYF